Given below is one T cell receptor (beta chain) in context. The antigen is not known. TCRdb reprocessed the RT-PCR reads via MiXCR and lists one record per CDR3 protein. The sample shows 610,000 or so distinct CDR3 sequences, about 14% of them seen only once. The CDR3 sequence is 15 residues long. Germline V gene sequence: CDR1 DFQATT, CDR2 SNEGSKA (reference sequence). V lost 5 bases, J lost 5 bases, and 15 bases stayed unmatched. This entry belongs to a study of response to subunit inactivated influenza vaccine. The study's findings and limits: Every seasonal influenza vaccination brings in few new T cells, the authors suggested.

The chain combines TRBV20-1 with TRBJ2-7, with TRBD1 matching over 7 bases. The specimen was PBMCs from blood, collected 12 days after vaccination. The TCR originated in a man aged 45-65 years who received an inactivated influenza vaccine. The CDR3 protein is CSAPPPGTEGNEQYF. In DNA, the CDR3 is TGCAGTGCTCCACCCCCCGGGACAGAGGGAAACGAGCAGTACTTC.